This TCR beta chain was found in a study of blood T cell repertoires in COVID-19. Clones were sequenced by immunoSEQ multiplex PCR, and TCRdb holds only the in-frame ones, with some missing. The sample has around 290,000 clones; around 86% are singletons. The CDR3 extends over 14 amino acids. V was cut by 2 bases and J by 3 bases, with 8 bases left in between. Germline CDR1 is MGHDK and CDR2 is SYGVNS. Source material: PBMCs or T cells enriched from blood (not recorded which). V is TRBV25-1 and J is TRBJ2-1, with TRBD1 as a possible D gene (6 bases). This clonotype was sampled from a woman between 40 and 50 years old who had recovered from COVID-19. CDR3 bases: TGTGCCAGCAGTGAACTGGACAGCTACAATGAGCAGTTCTTC. It translates to CASSELDSYNEQFF.